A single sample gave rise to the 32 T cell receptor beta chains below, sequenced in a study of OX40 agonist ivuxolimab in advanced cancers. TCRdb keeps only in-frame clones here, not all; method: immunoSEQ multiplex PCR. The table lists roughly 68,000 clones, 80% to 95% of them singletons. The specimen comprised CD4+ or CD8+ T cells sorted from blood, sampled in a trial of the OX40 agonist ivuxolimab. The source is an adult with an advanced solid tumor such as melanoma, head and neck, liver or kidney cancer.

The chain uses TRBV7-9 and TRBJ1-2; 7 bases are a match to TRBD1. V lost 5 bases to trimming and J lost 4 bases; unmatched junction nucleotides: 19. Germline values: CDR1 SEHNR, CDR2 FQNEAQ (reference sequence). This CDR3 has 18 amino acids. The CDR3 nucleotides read TGTGCCAGCAGCGAAATCAGGGGGGCTGGGCTTTTTGGCTATGGCTACACCTTC. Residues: CASSEIRGAGLFGYGYTF.

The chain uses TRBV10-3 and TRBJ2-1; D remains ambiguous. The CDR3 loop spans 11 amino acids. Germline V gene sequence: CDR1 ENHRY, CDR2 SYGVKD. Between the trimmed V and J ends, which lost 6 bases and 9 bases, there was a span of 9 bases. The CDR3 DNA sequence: TGTGCCATCAGGGATCTCGGTGAGCAGTTCTTC. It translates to CAIRDLGEQFF.

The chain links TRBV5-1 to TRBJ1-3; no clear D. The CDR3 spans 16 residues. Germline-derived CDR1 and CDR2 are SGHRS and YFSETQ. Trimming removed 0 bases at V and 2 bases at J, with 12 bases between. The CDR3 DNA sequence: TGCGCCAGCAGCTTGGTGCCCACTGGGACTGGAAACACCATATATTTT. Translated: CASSLVPTGTGNTIYF.

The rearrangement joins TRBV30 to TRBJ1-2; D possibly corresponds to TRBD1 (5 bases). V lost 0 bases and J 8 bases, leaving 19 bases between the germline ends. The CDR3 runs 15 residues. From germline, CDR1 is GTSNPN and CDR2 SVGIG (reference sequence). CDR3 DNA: TGTGCCTGGAGTGTAGGAGGGGCCGGGGGTATAGGCTACACCTTC. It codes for CAWSVGGAGGIGYTF. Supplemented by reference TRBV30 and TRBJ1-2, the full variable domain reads SQTIHQWPATLVQPVGSPLSLECTVEGTSNPNLYWYRQAAGRGLQLLFYSVGIGQISSEVPQNLSASRPQDRQFILSSKKLLLSDSGFYLCAWSVGGAGGIGYTFGSGTRLTVV.

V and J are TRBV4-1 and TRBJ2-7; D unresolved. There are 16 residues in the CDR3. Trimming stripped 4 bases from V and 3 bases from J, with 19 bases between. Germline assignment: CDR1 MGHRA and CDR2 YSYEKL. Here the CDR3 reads CASSPNPSQIGYEQYF. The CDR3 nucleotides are TGCGCCAGCAGCCCAAACCCATCTCAGATTGGCTACGAGCAGTACTTC.

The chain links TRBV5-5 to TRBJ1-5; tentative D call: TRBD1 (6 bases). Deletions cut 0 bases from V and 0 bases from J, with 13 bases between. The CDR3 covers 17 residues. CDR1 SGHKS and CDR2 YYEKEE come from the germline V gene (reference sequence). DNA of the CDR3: TGTGCCAGCAGCTTGGACCCGACAGGTCCTAGCAATCAGCCCCAGCATTTT. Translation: CASSLDPTGPSNQPQHF. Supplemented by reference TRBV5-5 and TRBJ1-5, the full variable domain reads DAGVTQSPTHLIKTRGQQVTLRCSPISGHKSVSWYQQVLGQGPQFIFQYYEKEERGRGNFPDRFSARQFPNYSSELNVNALLLGDSALYLCASSLDPTGPSNQPQHFGDGTRLSIL.

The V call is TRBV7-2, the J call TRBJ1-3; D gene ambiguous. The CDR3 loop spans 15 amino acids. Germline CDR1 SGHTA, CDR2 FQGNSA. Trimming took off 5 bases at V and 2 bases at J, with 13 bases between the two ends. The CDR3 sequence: CASSRESGTGNTIYF. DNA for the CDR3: TGTGCCAGCAGCAGAGAGAGTGGGACTGGAAACACCATATATTTT.

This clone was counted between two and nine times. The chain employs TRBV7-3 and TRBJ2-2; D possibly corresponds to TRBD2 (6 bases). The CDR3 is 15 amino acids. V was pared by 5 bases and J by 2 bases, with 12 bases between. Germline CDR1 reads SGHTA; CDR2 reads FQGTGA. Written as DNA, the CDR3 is TGTGCCAGCAGCCTGGGGACTCCTAACACCGGGGAGCTGTTTTTT. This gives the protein CASSLGTPNTGELFF.

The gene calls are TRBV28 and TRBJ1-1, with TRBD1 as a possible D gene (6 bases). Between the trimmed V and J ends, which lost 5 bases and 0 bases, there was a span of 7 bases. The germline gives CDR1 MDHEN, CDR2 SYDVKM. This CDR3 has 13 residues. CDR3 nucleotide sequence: TGTGCCAGCAGTGACAGGATGAACACTGAAGCTTTCTTT. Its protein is CASSDRMNTEAFF.

In DNA form, the CDR3 reads TGTGCCAGCAGCTTTTCAGATATCTCCTACGAGCAGTACTTC. Translated: CASSFSDISYEQYF. The chain has TRBV13 and TRBJ2-7; D call uncertain. With 3 bases removed from V and 0 bases from J, the gap between germline ends came to 9 bases. This CDR3 has 14 amino acids. The germline gives CDR1 PRHDT, CDR2 FYEKMQ (reference sequence).

The DNA for the CDR3 is TGTGCCAGCAGGCCGACTAGCGGGACAGATACGCAGTATTTT. Encoded protein: CASRPTSGTDTQYF. The J gene is TRBJ2-3, the V gene TRBV2, with TRBD2 identical over 10 bases. Germline V gives CDR1 SNHLY, CDR2 FYNNEI. The ends lost 6 bases at V and 3 bases at J; junction bases unmatched: 3. The CDR3 consists of 14 residues.

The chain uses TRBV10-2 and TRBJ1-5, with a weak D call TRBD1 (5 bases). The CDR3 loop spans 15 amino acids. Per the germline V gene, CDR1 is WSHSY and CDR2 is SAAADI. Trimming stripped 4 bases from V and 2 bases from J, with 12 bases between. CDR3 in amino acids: CASSAKGTGNQPQHF. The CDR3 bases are TGCGCCAGCAGTGCTAAGGGGACGGGCAATCAGCCCCAGCATTTT.

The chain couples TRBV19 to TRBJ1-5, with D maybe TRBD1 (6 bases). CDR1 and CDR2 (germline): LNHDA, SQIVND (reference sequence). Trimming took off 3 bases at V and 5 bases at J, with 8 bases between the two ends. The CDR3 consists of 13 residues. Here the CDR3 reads CASSIEGDQPQHF. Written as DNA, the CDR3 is TGTGCCAGTAGTATCGAGGGGGATCAGCCCCAGCATTTT.

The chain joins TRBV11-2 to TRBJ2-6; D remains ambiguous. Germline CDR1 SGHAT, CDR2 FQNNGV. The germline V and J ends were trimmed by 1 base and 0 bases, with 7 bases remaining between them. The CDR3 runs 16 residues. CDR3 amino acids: CASSLVSASGANVLTF. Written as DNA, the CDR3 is TGTGCCAGCAGCTTAGTGAGCGCCTCTGGGGCCAACGTCCTGACTTTC.

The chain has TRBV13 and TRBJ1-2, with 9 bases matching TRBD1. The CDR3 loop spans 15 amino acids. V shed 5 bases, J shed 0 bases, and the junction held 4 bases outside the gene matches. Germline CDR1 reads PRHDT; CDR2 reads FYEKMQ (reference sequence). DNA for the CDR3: TGTGCCAGCAGCCCACGACAGGGGGCTAACTATGGCTACACCTTC. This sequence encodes CASSPRQGANYGYTF.

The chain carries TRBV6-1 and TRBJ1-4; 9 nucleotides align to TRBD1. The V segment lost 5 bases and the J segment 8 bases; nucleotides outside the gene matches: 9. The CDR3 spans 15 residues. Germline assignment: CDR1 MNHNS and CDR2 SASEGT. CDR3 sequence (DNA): TGTGCCAGCAGTACCGGGACAGGGCGGAACGAAAAACTGTTTTTT. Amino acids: CASSTGTGRNEKLFF.

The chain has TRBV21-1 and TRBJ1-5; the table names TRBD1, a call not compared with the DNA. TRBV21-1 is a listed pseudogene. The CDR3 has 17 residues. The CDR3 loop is CASSTRTGPRSNQPQHF. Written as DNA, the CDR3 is TGTGCCAGCAGCACCCGGACAGGGCCCCGCAGCAATCAGCCCCAGCATTTT.

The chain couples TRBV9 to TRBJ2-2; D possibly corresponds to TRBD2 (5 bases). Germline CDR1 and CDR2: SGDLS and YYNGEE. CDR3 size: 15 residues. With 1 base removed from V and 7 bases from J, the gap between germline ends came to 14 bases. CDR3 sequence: CASSVNQEENGELFF. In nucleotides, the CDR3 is TGTGCCAGCAGCGTAAATCAGGAGGAGAACGGGGAGCTGTTTTTT.

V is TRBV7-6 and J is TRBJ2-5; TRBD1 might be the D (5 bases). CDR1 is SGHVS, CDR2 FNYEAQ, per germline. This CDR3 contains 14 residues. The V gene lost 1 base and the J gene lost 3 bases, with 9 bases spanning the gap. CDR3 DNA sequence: TGTGCCAGCAGCTTAGGCTCAGGGAAAGAGACCCAGTACTTC. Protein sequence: CASSLGSGKETQYF.

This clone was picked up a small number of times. The CDR3 spells CASSLEIVSSYNEQFF. CDR3 bases: TGCGCCAGCAGCTTGGAGATAGTTAGCTCCTACAATGAGCAGTTCTTC. The V and J genes are TRBV5-1 and TRBJ2-1; no clear D. Germline CDR1 is SGHRS and CDR2 is YFSETQ. CDR3 size: 16 residues. Trimming removed 0 bases at V and 0 bases at J, with 10 bases between.

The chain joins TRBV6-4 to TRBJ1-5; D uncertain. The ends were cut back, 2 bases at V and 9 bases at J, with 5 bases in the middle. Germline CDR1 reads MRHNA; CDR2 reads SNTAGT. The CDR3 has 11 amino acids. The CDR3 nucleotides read TGTGCCAGCAGTGACCTGGGGCCCCAGCATTTT. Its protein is CASSDLGPQHF.

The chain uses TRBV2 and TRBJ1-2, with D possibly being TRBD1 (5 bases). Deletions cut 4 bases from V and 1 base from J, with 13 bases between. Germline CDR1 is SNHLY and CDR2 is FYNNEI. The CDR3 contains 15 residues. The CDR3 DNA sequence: TGTGCCAGCAGTGGTCTAGGTCAGGGTAACTATGGCTACACCTTC. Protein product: CASSGLGQGNYGYTF.

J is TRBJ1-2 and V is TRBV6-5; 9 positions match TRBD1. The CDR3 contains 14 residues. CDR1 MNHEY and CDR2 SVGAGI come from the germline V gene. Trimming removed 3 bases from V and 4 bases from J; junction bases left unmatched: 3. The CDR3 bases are TGTGCCAGCAGTTATGGGACAGGGACCTATGGCTACACCTTC. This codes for CASSYGTGTYGYTF.

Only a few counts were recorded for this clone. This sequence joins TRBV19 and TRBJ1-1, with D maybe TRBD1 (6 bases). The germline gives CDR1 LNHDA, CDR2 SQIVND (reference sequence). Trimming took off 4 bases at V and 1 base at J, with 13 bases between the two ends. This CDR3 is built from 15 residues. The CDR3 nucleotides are TGTGCCAGTAGTACCCAACAGGGAGGGAACACTGAAGCTTTCTTT. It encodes CASSTQQGGNTEAFF.

The CDR3 here is CASSLAAGDYEQYF. DNA for the CDR3: TGTGCCAGCAGCTTGGCGGCCGGAGACTACGAGCAGTACTTC. The chain combines TRBV5-5 with TRBJ2-7; D is unresolved. CDR1 is SGHKS, CDR2 YYEKEE, per germline (reference sequence). V dropped 0 bases and J dropped 3 bases, with 10 bases sitting between them. This CDR3 has 14 amino acids.

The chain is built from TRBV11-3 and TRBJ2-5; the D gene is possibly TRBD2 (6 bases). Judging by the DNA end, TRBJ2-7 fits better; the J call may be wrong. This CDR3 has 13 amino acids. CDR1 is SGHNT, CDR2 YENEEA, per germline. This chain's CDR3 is CASGFGTSSEQYF. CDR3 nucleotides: TGTGCCAGCGGGTTCGGAACTAGCTCCGAGCAGTACTTC.

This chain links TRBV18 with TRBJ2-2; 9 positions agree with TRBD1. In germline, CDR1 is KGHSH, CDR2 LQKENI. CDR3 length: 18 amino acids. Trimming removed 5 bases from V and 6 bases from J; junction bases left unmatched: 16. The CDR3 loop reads CASSSSRDREGVAGELFF. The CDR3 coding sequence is TGTGCCAGCTCATCGTCCCGGGACAGGGAGGGGGTAGCCGGGGAGCTGTTTTTT.

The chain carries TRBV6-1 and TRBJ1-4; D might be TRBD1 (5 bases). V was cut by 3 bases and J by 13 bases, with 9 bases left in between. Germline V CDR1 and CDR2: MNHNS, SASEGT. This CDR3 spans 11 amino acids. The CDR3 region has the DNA TGTGCCAGCAGTGAGAAGGGGAGACTGTTTTTT. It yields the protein CASSEKGRLFF.

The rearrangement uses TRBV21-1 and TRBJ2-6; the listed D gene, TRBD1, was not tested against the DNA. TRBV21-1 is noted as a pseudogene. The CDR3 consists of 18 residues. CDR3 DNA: TGTGCCAGCAGCAAAGGGGCAGACCCCCTCTCTGGGGCCAACGTCCTGACTTTC. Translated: CASSKGADPLSGANVLTF.

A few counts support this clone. CDR3 DNA sequence: TGTGCCAGCAGCACGGAAGAGACCCAGTACTTC. Amino acid sequence: CASSTEETQYF. The V and J genes are TRBV5-6 and TRBJ2-5; D remains ambiguous. Germline V gives CDR1 SGHDT, CDR2 YYEEEE. The CDR3 runs to 11 residues. Trimming cost V 4 bases and J 3 bases, with 4 bases left between them.

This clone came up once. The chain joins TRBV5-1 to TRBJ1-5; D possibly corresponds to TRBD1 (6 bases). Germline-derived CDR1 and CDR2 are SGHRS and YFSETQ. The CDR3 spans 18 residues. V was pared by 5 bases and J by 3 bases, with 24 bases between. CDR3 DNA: TGCGCCAGCAGATATAACAGGGAATCAACACAAAACAATCAGCCCCAGCATTTT. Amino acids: CASRYNRESTQNNQPQHF.

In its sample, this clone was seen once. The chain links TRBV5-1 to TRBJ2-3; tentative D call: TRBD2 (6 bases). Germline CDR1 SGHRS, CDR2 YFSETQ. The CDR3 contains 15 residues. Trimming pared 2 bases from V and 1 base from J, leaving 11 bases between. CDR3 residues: CASSFWGGGTDTQYF. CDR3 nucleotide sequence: TGCGCCAGCAGCTTTTGGGGAGGAGGCACAGATACGCAGTATTTT.